This T cell receptor beta chain was captured by sequencing in a study of human T cells and chemical hapten exposure. Background on the study: Patch testing placed 0.01% DPC on the upper back, with readings at 6 days. The study traced per-sample TCR yield variation mainly to small differences in pooled library volumes.

TCRdb processed the RACE reads anew with MiXCR; each CDR3 protein has one entry. The repertoire includes tens of thousands of distinct CDR3 sequences, over 9.5% of them detected once, and 4.5% to 5.5% sits in the top ten. V was clipped by 4 bases and J by 7 bases; unmatched bases: 6. The CDR3 is made up of 15 amino acids. Germline CDR1 reads SGHRS; CDR2 reads YFSETQ. The time point was: pre-sensitization, week 0. Treatment here: therapeutic diphenylcyclopropenone sensitization with weekly scalp DPC. Whole blood, unfractionated, served as the material for total RNA extraction. In this sample, this clonotype turned up many times.

The chain links TRBV5-1 to TRBJ1-6; TRBD1 agrees at 9 bases. The source was whole blood, collected in connection with sensitization to the hapten diphenylcyclopropenone (DPC). This TCR was sampled from a woman between 50 and 59 years old with alopecia areata. Some clones in this sample may be carry-over from other donors' samples. DNA of the CDR3: TGCGCCAGCAGCCCACCGGGACAGGGCAATTCACCCCTCCACTTT. Amino acid sequence: CASSPPGQGNSPLHF.